This T cell receptor (beta chain) is drawn from a study of response to subunit inactivated influenza vaccine. This CDR3 is 14 amino acids long. V gave up 5 bases and J gave up 5 bases, with 16 bases separating them. This clonotype was recorded many times. MiXCR, applied by TCRdb to the RT-PCR reads, yields one record per CDR3 protein. The sample includes more than 550,000 distinct CDR3 sequences, 11% of them seen just once. This sample also belongs to another study, concerning T cells expressing NK-cell markers. That source adds: TCR beta cDNA was generated via 5'RACE template switching incorporating UMIs. Serological testing identified most of the eight sequenced donors as HCMV-seropositive and one as seronegative.

This specimen was PBMCs from blood, taken on the day of vaccination. The chain links TRBV12-3 or TRBV12-4 to TRBJ2-7, with D maybe TRBD1 (6 bases). This TCR was sampled from a man in his fifties or sixties who received an inactivated influenza vaccine. CDR3 in DNA: TGTGCCAGCAGTCTTACTACAGGGAACAACGAGCAGTACTTC. It translates to CASSLTTGNNEQYF.